The 30 T cell receptor beta chains reported below all come from one sample, sequenced in a study of cytomegalovirus exposure and HLA in healthy donors. The PCR used 60 Vbeta and 13 Jbeta primers. The table came from immunoSEQ multiplex PCR; TCRdb's copy has only in-frame clones and leaves some out. In the table there are 60,000 to 85,000 clones, roughly 70% of which are singletons. The material sequenced was PBMCs. These receptors were obtained from a man aged 55 to 70 in good health and CMV-seropositive.

The J gene is TRBJ2-5, the V gene TRBV7-2, with TRBD2 as a possible D gene (7 bases). Germline values: CDR1 SGHTA, CDR2 FQGNSA. This CDR3 contains 13 residues. The V and J ends lost 3 bases and 4 bases respectively, with 9 bases between them. CDR3 in amino acids: CASSFGGLETQYF. The CDR3 coding sequence is TGTGCCAGCAGCTTCGGGGGGCTAGAGACCCAGTACTTC.

This chain joins TRBV7-2 and TRBJ2-5, with 10 bases lining up with TRBD2. The germline gives CDR1 SGHTA, CDR2 FQGNSA. The CDR3 sequence is 13 residues long. The V gene end was trimmed by 7 bases and the J gene end by 5 bases; junction bases not matched to a gene: 4. CDR3 loop: CASKAGGRETQYF. The CDR3 DNA is TGTGCCAGCAAAGCGGGGGGGCGGGAGACCCAGTACTTC.

The genes are TRBV18 and TRBJ2-7, with 8 bases aligning to TRBD1. Germline CDR1 is KGHSH and CDR2 is LQKENI. Germline trimming cut 4 bases from V and 3 bases from J; bases unmatched to any gene: 2. The CDR3 consists of 13 residues. The CDR3 nucleotides read TGTGCCAGCTCACTTGGACAGGGCTACGAGCAGTACTTC. Translated, it gives CASSLGQGYEQYF.

Only a few counts were recorded for this clone. The rearrangement joins TRBV7-3 to TRBJ1-1; a weak D match, TRBD1 (6 bases). The CDR3 is made up of 13 amino acids. Trimming left V 5 bases short and J 1 base short, with 8 bases between. Germline CDR1 reads SGHTA; CDR2 reads FQGTGA. This chain's CDR3 is CASSIQGNTEAFF. The CDR3 DNA follows: TGTGCCAGCAGCATACAGGGGAACACTGAAGCTTTCTTT.

The chain joins TRBV7-2 to TRBJ2-3; 10 nucleotides align to TRBD2. The V gene's germline CDR1 is SGHTA and CDR2 FQGNSA. With V trimmed by 0 bases and J by 1 base, 1 base remained unmatched. The CDR3 has 16 residues. The CDR3 DNA is TGTGCCAGCAGCTTAGCGCTAGCGGGGGGCACAGATACGCAGTATTTT. Protein sequence: CASSLALAGGTDTQYF.

The rearrangement uses TRBV28 and TRBJ2-5; the D gene is possibly TRBD1 (6 bases). V lost 6 bases and J lost 4, with 18 bases in between. The CDR3 has 15 residues. In germline, CDR1 is MDHEN, CDR2 SYDVKM. In nucleotides, the CDR3 is TGTGCCAGCAGCCCCCCCGGGACACGAGGAGAGACCCAGTACTTC. Its translation is CASSPPGTRGETQYF.

This chain links TRBV7-2 with TRBJ2-7, with D perhaps TRBD1 (6 bases). V was shortened by 5 bases and J by 3 bases, with 11 bases between the two germline ends. Per the germline V gene, CDR1 is SGHTA and CDR2 is FQGNSA. This CDR3 contains 13 residues. The CDR3 here is CASSPDRYYEQYF. Here the CDR3 DNA reads TGTGCCAGCAGCCCAGACAGGTACTACGAGCAGTACTTC.

The gene calls are TRBV7-9 and TRBJ2-1; TRBD2 might be the D (5 bases). This CDR3 is 14 amino acids long. V was trimmed by 0 bases and J by 7 bases, leaving 10 bases between them. Germline CDR1 and CDR2: SEHNR and FQNEAQ (reference sequence). The CDR3 protein is CASSLAITGNEQFF. The CDR3 coding sequence is TGTGCCAGCAGCTTAGCCATCACGGGGAATGAGCAGTTCTTC.

The chain uses TRBV6-6 and TRBJ1-1; D is unclear. With 6 bases removed from V and 3 bases from J, the gap between germline ends came to 11 bases. The CDR3 length is 13 residues. Germline CDR1 and CDR2: MNHNY and SVGAGI (reference sequence). In DNA, the CDR3 is TGTGCCAGCAGCCTGGGGAGGGACACTGAAGCTTTCTTT. This translates into CASSLGRDTEAFF.

This clone is a singleton in its sample. The rearrangement uses TRBV4-1 and TRBJ2-4; weak D call: TRBD2 (5 bases). Per the germline V gene, CDR1 is MGHRA and CDR2 is YSYEKL. This CDR3 spans 13 amino acids. V was trimmed by 3 bases and J by 6 bases, leaving 9 bases between them. This CDR3 reads CASSHGGGNIQYF. DNA of the CDR3: TGCGCCAGCAGCCATGGAGGTGGAAACATTCAGTACTTC.

The rearrangement links TRBV5-1 to TRBJ1-1; D may be TRBD1 (6 bases). V shed 1 base and J shed 6 bases, with 10 bases lying between them. The CDR3 runs 13 residues. CDR1 and CDR2 from the germline V gene are SGHRS and YFSETQ. The DNA of the CDR3 is TGCGCCAGCAGCTTGTCAGGGGACGCTGAAGCTTTCTTT. Protein product: CASSLSGDAEAFF.

The chain carries TRBV15 and TRBJ1-1, with D perhaps matching TRBD1 (5 bases). CDR3 length equals 15 residues. Germline loops: CDR1 LNHNV, CDR2 YYDKDF (reference sequence). V was shortened by 0 bases and J by 1 base, with 9 bases between the two germline ends. This CDR3 is CATSRDRRGNTEAFF. CDR3 bases: TGTGCCACCAGCAGAGATCGGAGGGGGAACACTGAAGCTTTCTTT.

This chain connects TRBV5-8 to TRBJ1-5; D possibly corresponds to TRBD1 (6 bases). The CDR3 is made up of 15 amino acids. CDR1 is SGHTS and CDR2 is YDEGEE in the germline V gene. V dropped 4 bases and J dropped 2 bases, with 13 bases sitting between them. The CDR3 sequence: CASSLFPGGNQPQHF. Written as DNA, the CDR3 is TGTGCCAGCAGCCTGTTCCCAGGGGGCAATCAGCCCCAGCATTTT.

This chain connects TRBV10-1 to TRBJ1-1, with 9 bases identical to TRBD1. The CDR3 runs to 15 residues. With 5 bases clipped from V and 5 bases from J, the junction kept 9 bases outside the gene matches. The germline V gene has CDR1 WNHNN and CDR2 SYGVQD (reference sequence). CDR3 in amino acids: CASSRDRELSTEAFF. The CDR3 region has the DNA TGCGCCAGCAGTCGGGACAGGGAGTTAAGTACTGAAGCTTTCTTT.

The rearrangement joins TRBV5-8 to TRBJ1-1; unclear D gene. Germline lookup yields CDR1 SGHTS and CDR2 YDEGEE. Between the trimmed V and J ends, which lost 2 bases and 5 bases, there was a span of 10 bases. This CDR3 has 13 amino acids. CDR3 residues: CASSLGTVTEAFF. As DNA, the CDR3 is TGTGCCAGCAGCTTAGGCACAGTGACTGAAGCTTTCTTT.

The chain is built from TRBV6-1 and TRBJ2-3; 12 bases map to TRBD2. Per the germline V gene, CDR1 is MNHNS and CDR2 is SASEGT. This CDR3 has 18 residues. Germline trimming cut 4 bases from V and 3 bases from J; bases unmatched to any gene: 11. CDR3 region: CASSGLAGGPGGTDTQYF. The DNA of the CDR3 is TGTGCCAGCAGTGGTCTAGCGGGAGGGCCTGGGGGTACAGATACGCAGTATTTT.

The genes are TRBV7-9 and TRBJ1-4, with 8 bases aligning to TRBD1. The V and J ends lost 5 bases and 7 bases, in that order; junction bases with no gene match: 9. From germline, CDR1 is SEHNR and CDR2 FQNEAQ (reference sequence). This CDR3 is built from 15 residues. The CDR3 reads CASSRMDRVGEKLFF. CDR3 DNA sequence: TGTGCCAGCAGCCGTATGGACAGGGTTGGTGAAAAACTGTTTTTT.

This rearrangement joins TRBV7-9 to TRBJ2-1; TRBD2 matches 12 bases. This CDR3 spans 14 amino acids. Germline V gene lookup returns CDR1 SEHNR and CDR2 FQNEAQ (reference sequence). The V and J ends lost 7 bases and 9 bases, in that order; junction bases with no gene match: 7. The CDR3 loop reads CASTPPSGRVEQFF. The CDR3 coding sequence is TGTGCCAGCACCCCCCCTAGCGGGAGGGTTGAGCAGTTCTTC.

V gene TRBV4-1 combines with J gene TRBJ1-1; the D gene is possibly TRBD1 (5 bases). This CDR3 is built from 13 residues. Germline V CDR1 and CDR2: MGHRA, YSYEKL. V was clipped by 4 bases and J by 5 bases, with 11 bases between them. For the CDR3, the DNA is TGCGCCAGCAGCCCCCCAAGGGGAACTGAAGCTTTCTTT. It codes for CASSPPRGTEAFF.

CDR3 region: CASSPGRPYGSNTGELFF. DNA for the CDR3: TGTGCCAGCAGCCCTGGGAGACCGTACGGTTCGAACACCGGGGAGCTGTTTTTT. V is TRBV7-9 and J is TRBJ2-2, with a tentative D call TRBD2 (5 bases). The V and J ends lost 5 bases and 0 bases respectively, with 19 bases between them. Germline V gene data show CDR1 as SEHNR and CDR2 as FQNEAQ (reference sequence). The CDR3 runs to 18 residues.

This sequence joins TRBV27 and TRBJ2-5; 8 bases align to TRBD2. With the DNA end fitting TRBJ2-7 better, the J assignment may be wrong. This CDR3 has 15 amino acids. The V gene's germline CDR1 is MNHEY and CDR2 SMNVEV (reference sequence). The DNA of the CDR3 is TGTGCCAGCAGTCCCGGGACTAGGGCTGCCTACGAGCAGTACTTC. Protein: CASSPGTRAAYEQYF.

The chain recombines TRBV7-9 with TRBJ2-5, with 7 bases lining up with TRBD1. CDR1 and CDR2 (germline): SEHNR, FQNEAQ (reference sequence). With 3 bases clipped from V and 3 bases from J, the junction kept 7 bases outside the gene matches. The CDR3 contains 15 residues. CDR3 DNA: TGTGCCAGCAGCTTCCGGGACAGCCAAAAAGAGACCCAGTACTTC. It encodes CASSFRDSQKETQYF.

The DNA for the CDR3 is TGTGCCAGTAGTGGGCAGCCCTTTCAGCCCCAGCATTTT. It translates to CASSGQPFQPQHF. The V call is TRBV19, the J call TRBJ1-5; the D is unclear. In germline, CDR1 is LNHDA, CDR2 SQIVND (reference sequence). V was pared by 5 bases and J by 6 bases, with 11 bases between. The length of the CDR3 is 13 residues.

This clone was detected only a few times. The chain is built from TRBV9 and TRBJ2-3; 8 nucleotides line up with TRBD2. Germline V gene sequence: CDR1 SGDLS, CDR2 YYNGEE. With V trimmed by 0 bases and J by 0 bases, 9 bases remained unmatched. The CDR3 spans 18 residues. CDR3 residues: CASSVGSGGYLSTDTQYF. The CDR3 DNA follows: TGTGCCAGCAGCGTAGGAAGCGGGGGTTACCTTAGCACAGATACGCAGTATTTT.

There are a few counts of this clone. One end of the junction varies from germline; a read error may be responsible. This rearrangement joins TRBV6-5 to TRBJ2-7; no firm D call. Germline V gene lookup returns CDR1 MNHEY and CDR2 SVGAGI. The CDR3 loop spans 13 amino acids. The CDR3: CASRYYSGYEQYF. DNA for the CDR3: TGTGCCAGCAGGTACTATTCCGGCTACGAGCAGTACTTC.

Here the CDR3 DNA reads TGTGCCATCAGTGCGGGGACAGAGAACACTGAAGCTTTCTTT. It yields the protein CAISAGTENTEAFF. The chain employs TRBV10-3 and TRBJ1-1; 7 nucleotides line up with TRBD1. The CDR3 totals 14 residues. V was clipped by 4 bases and J by 1 base; unmatched bases: 3. The V gene's germline CDR1 is ENHRY and CDR2 SYGVKD.

This clone showed up just once. This chain uses TRBV5-1 with TRBJ1-1; the D gene is possibly TRBD1 (6 bases). V was cut by 5 bases and J by 7 bases, with 18 bases left in between. The CDR3 consists of 14 residues. In germline, CDR1 is SGHRS, CDR2 YFSETQ. As DNA, the CDR3 is TGCGCCAGCAGATTTGACTTGGGGACAAGTGAAGCTTTCTTT. Amino acid sequence: CASRFDLGTSEAFF.

This clone was found a few times. The chain uses TRBV19 and TRBJ1-1, with D unresolved. V lost 5 bases and J 2 bases, leaving 9 bases between the germline ends. Per the germline V gene, CDR1 is LNHDA and CDR2 is SQIVND (reference sequence). There are 13 residues in the CDR3. The CDR3 sequence: CASSELSNTEAFF. Here the CDR3 DNA reads TGTGCCAGTAGTGAGCTATCCAACACTGAAGCTTTCTTT.

The sample holds one count of this clone. The chain recombines TRBV28 with TRBJ2-5; D might be TRBD2 (6 bases). The CDR3 spans 12 residues. The V gene's germline CDR1 is MDHEN and CDR2 SYDVKM. Trimming took 11 bases from V and 7 from J, leaving 17 bases between them. CDR3 bases: TGTGCCGCTCGGGACTTGGCAGGGACCCAGTACTTC. It is translated as CAARDLAGTQYF.

The chain couples TRBV4-2 to TRBJ1-3; D unresolved. V gave up 0 bases and J gave up 8 bases, with 11 bases separating them. Germline values: CDR1 LGHNA, CDR2 YNFKEQ. The length of the CDR3 is 14 residues. CDR3 loop: CASSQDLEAYTIYF. CDR3 DNA: TGTGCCAGCAGCCAAGATCTTGAGGCGTACACCATATATTTT.